One and the same sample provided the 29 T cell receptor beta chains below, sequenced in a study of memory CD4+ T cells and cytomegalovirus serostatus. Clones were read by immunoSEQ multiplex PCR, and TCRdb kept only the in-frame ones, dropping some. The sample carries about 60,000 clones, around 82% recorded once. Single viable CD3+CD4+CD8-CD45RO+ cells were sorted as the memory CD4+ T cells. Specimen: memory CD4+ T cells from blood. The receptors derive from an adult in good health and CMV-seronegative. Some clones in this sample may be carry-over from other donors' samples.

The chain's CDR3 is CAWSGAERSYGYTF. The CDR3 DNA reads TGTGCCTGGAGTGGGGCCGAGAGGAGCTATGGCTACACCTTC. This chain links TRBV30 with TRBJ1-2; D unclear. The ends were cut back, 1 base at V and 4 bases at J, with 13 bases in the middle. The CDR3 is made up of 14 amino acids. Per germline, CDR1 GTSNPN and CDR2 SVGIG (reference sequence).

The rearrangement uses TRBV28 and TRBJ2-1, with D perhaps given as TRBD1 or TRBD2 (5 bases each). The CDR3 runs to 15 residues. Trimming shortened V by 2 bases and J by 0 bases, and 8 bases separated the two germline ends. CDR1 is MDHEN, CDR2 SYDVKM, per germline. The CDR3 sequence: CASSLAGSSYNEQFF. The CDR3 DNA reads TGTGCCAGCAGTTTAGCAGGGAGCTCCTACAATGAGCAGTTCTTC.

This clone was counted once. The V and J genes are TRBV30 and TRBJ2-1; 11 bases match TRBD2. The germline V gene encodes CDR1 GTSNPN and CDR2 SVGIG (reference sequence). This CDR3 comprises 14 residues. V shed 7 bases and J 7 bases; nucleotides not matched to a gene: 9. The CDR3 here is CASATSGMSNEQFF. In nucleotides, the CDR3 is TGTGCCTCCGCGACTAGCGGGATGTCAAATGAGCAGTTCTTC. Full variable domain (remainder filled in from reference TRBV30 and TRBJ2-1): SQTIHQWPATLVQPVGSPLSLECTVEGTSNPNLYWYRQAAGRGLQLLFYSVGIGQISSEVPQNLSASRPQDRQFILSSKKLLLSDSGFYLCASATSGMSNEQFFGPGTRLTVL.

This rearrangement joins TRBV18 to TRBJ1-2, with D possibly TRBD1 on 6 matching bases. The CDR3 is 15 amino acids. The V end was cut by 5 bases, the J end by 4 bases, with 17 bases between. The germline CDR1 and CDR2 sequences are KGHSH and LQKENI. The CDR3 DNA sequence: TGTGCCAGCTCAGCGGACAGCTCATCGGGCTATGGCTACACCTTC. Translation gives CASSADSSSGYGYTF.

The chain is built from TRBV19 and TRBJ2-4; 8 bases line up with TRBD1. CDR1 and CDR2 (germline): LNHDA, SQIVND (reference sequence). Trimming took 5 bases from V and 6 from J; bases not matched to a gene: 12. The CDR3 extends over 16 amino acids. DNA of the CDR3: TGTGCCAGTAGTCGACATGGACAGGGCAAGGGAAACATTCAGTACTTC. It encodes CASSRHGQGKGNIQYF.

The rearrangement joins TRBV18 to TRBJ1-2; possible D gene TRBD1, 5 bases. Trimming took off 2 bases at V and 7 bases at J, with 14 bases between the two ends. Germline V gene lookup returns CDR1 KGHSH and CDR2 LQKENI. The CDR3 extends over 14 amino acids. The CDR3 nucleotides are TGTGCCAGCTCACCAGACAACAGGCAGAGTGGCTACACCTTC. This sequence encodes CASSPDNRQSGYTF.

The chain is built from TRBV28 and TRBJ2-4; D may be TRBD2 (5 bases). Trimming removed 6 bases from V and 9 bases from J, with 15 bases in between. Per germline, CDR1 MDHEN and CDR2 SYDVKM. This CDR3 comprises 13 residues. CDR3 bases: TGTGCCAGCAGCCGAATGCAACTAGGCATTCAGTACTTC. Amino acids: CASSRMQLGIQYF.

The chain uses TRBV18 and TRBJ2-3; D call uncertain. Trimming cost V 6 bases and J 2 bases, with 9 bases left between them. The CDR3 extends over 13 amino acids. CDR1 is KGHSH, CDR2 LQKENI, per germline. Here the CDR3 reads CASSPTLTDTQYF. CDR3 DNA sequence: TGTGCCAGCTCGCCCACCCTCACAGATACGCAGTATTTT.

The J gene is TRBJ2-7, the V gene TRBV30, with 14 nucleotides matching TRBD2. Germline loops: CDR1 GTSNPN, CDR2 SVGIG (reference sequence). The J segment lost 6 bases and the V segment lost 2 bases, leaving 6 bases of the junction unmatched. This CDR3 contains 15 residues. This CDR3 is CAWSPGLAGVAEQYF. The DNA of the CDR3 is TGTGCCTGGAGTCCGGGACTAGCGGGAGTGGCCGAGCAGTACTTC. The full variable domain, completed using reference TRBV30 and TRBJ2-7, is SQTIHQWPATLVQPVGSPLSLECTVEGTSNPNLYWYRQAAGRGLQLLFYSVGIGQISSEVPQNLSASRPQDRQFILSSKKLLLSDSGFYLCAWSPGLAGVAEQYFGPGTRLTVT.

The genes are TRBV9 and TRBJ2-2; tentative D call: TRBD1 (6 bases). Germline assignment: CDR1 SGDLS and CDR2 YYNGEE. V was clipped by 3 bases and J by 7 bases, with 19 bases between them. This CDR3 is 16 amino acids long. CDR3 loop: CASSESQGIFGGELFF. The CDR3 DNA reads TGTGCCAGCAGCGAATCACAGGGAATTTTTGGCGGGGAGCTGTTTTTT.

V gene TRBV5-5 combines with J gene TRBJ2-7, with D hard to call. Germline loops: CDR1 SGHKS, CDR2 YYEKEE (reference sequence). V lost 5 bases and J 7 bases, leaving 13 bases between the germline ends. The CDR3 length is 12 residues. Here the CDR3 DNA reads TGTGCCAGCAGGTATCCCGAAGGGGAGCAGTACTTC. It encodes CASRYPEGEQYF.

This clone was seen just once. The rearrangement links TRBV6-6 to TRBJ2-7; a weak D match, TRBD1 (6 bases). V was clipped by 2 bases and J by 0 bases, with 14 bases between them. The CDR3 has 16 residues. Germline V gene data show CDR1 as MNHNY and CDR2 as SVGAGI (reference sequence). The chain's CDR3 is CASSYTGTRLSYEQYF. The CDR3 nucleotides are TGTGCCAGCAGTTACACAGGGACACGCCTCTCCTACGAGCAGTACTTC.

CDR3 bases: TGTGCCAGCAGGGACACAATTAGGCATGAGCAGTTCTTC. Translated, it gives CASRDTIRHEQFF. This chain uses TRBV5-5 with TRBJ2-1, with a tentative D call TRBD1 (5 bases). This CDR3 is built from 13 residues. V lost 5 bases to trimming and J lost 8 bases, with 14 bases between them. Germline CDR1 is SGHKS and CDR2 is YYEKEE (reference sequence).

This clone was seen only a few times. The V and J genes are TRBV5-4 and TRBJ2-7; D perhaps matches TRBD1 (6 bases). This CDR3 contains 15 residues. The germline V and J ends were trimmed by 2 bases and 3 bases, with 15 bases remaining between them. CDR1 and CDR2 from the germline V gene are SGHNT and YYREEE (reference sequence). CDR3 sequence (DNA): TGTGCCAGCAGCTTTGGAGTCAGGGGAGACTACGAGCAGTACTTC. Protein sequence: CASSFGVRGDYEQYF.

This chain connects TRBV30 to TRBJ1-2; D gene uncertain. Between the trimmed V and J ends, which lost 0 bases and 4 bases, there was a span of 9 bases. Germline CDR1 and CDR2: GTSNPN and SVGIG (reference sequence). This CDR3 spans 13 amino acids. CDR3 in DNA: TGTGCCTGGAGTGTCTCAGAGGGCTATGGCTACACCTTC. Translated: CAWSVSEGYGYTF.

This clone was found once. CDR3 loop: CASSQDTGQYYGYTF. The CDR3, as DNA: TGTGCCAGCAGCCAAGATACGGGGCAGTACTATGGCTACACCTTC. This chain links TRBV4-2 with TRBJ1-2, with a tentative D call TRBD1 (5 bases). The CDR3 has 15 amino acids. Germline assignment: CDR1 LGHNA and CDR2 YNFKEQ. Deletions cut 0 bases from V and 3 bases from J, with 11 bases between.

The J gene is TRBJ1-5, the V gene TRBV6-6; 7 bases are shared with TRBD1. Trimming took 5 bases from V and 2 from J; bases not matched to a gene: 9. The CDR3 is 16 amino acids. Germline CDR1 and CDR2: MNHNY and SVGAGI (reference sequence). This CDR3 reads CASSRWGQGGNQPQHF. DNA of the CDR3: TGTGCCAGCAGTCGCTGGGGTCAGGGGGGCAATCAGCCCCAGCATTTT.

V and J are TRBV2 and TRBJ2-5; 10 nucleotides line up with TRBD2. J was trimmed by 1 base and V by 5 bases; bases with no gene match: 4. This CDR3 has 15 amino acids. The germline V gene has CDR1 SNHLY and CDR2 FYNNEI. CDR3 coding DNA: TGTGCCAGCAGTTTAGCGGGAGGAACCCAAGAGACCCAGTACTTC. Protein sequence: CASSLAGGTQETQYF.

This rearrangement joins TRBV18 to TRBJ2-6; 7 bases match TRBD1. The germline V gene has CDR1 KGHSH and CDR2 LQKENI. The CDR3 has 17 residues. J gave up 1 base and V 5 bases, and 8 bases lay outside the gene matches. The CDR3 region is CASSKQGTTSGANVLTF. Written as DNA, the CDR3 is TGTGCCAGCTCAAAACAGGGGACCACATCTGGGGCCAACGTCCTGACTTTC.

This chain joins TRBV19 and TRBJ1-1; D gene uncertain. V lost 7 bases and J lost 0, with 9 bases in between. Germline CDR1 and CDR2: LNHDA and SQIVND (reference sequence). The CDR3 loop spans 13 amino acids. CDR3 DNA: TGTGCCAGTACGGGCAGGCTGAACACTGAAGCTTTCTTT. It encodes CASTGRLNTEAFF.

This rearrangement joins TRBV7-8 to TRBJ1-6; weak D call: TRBD1 (6 bases). V lost 7 bases to trimming and J lost 6 bases, with 13 bases between them. The CDR3 spans 14 residues. CDR1 is SGHVS and CDR2 is FQNEAQ in the germline V gene. The CDR3 is CASTPGGRNSPLHF. CDR3 nucleotides: TGTGCCAGCACCCCGGGGGGGCGTAATTCACCCCTCCACTTT.

The rearrangement uses TRBV28 and TRBJ1-5, with D possibly matching TRBD1 (6 bases). The CDR3 runs to 16 residues. Per the germline V gene, CDR1 is MDHEN and CDR2 is SYDVKM. V gave up 6 bases and J gave up 1 base, with 16 bases separating them. The CDR3 coding sequence is TGTGCCAGCAGCCTACCAGGGGTTGTGAGCAATCAGCCCCAGCATTTT. It translates to CASSLPGVVSNQPQHF.

The chain carries TRBV5-1 and TRBJ2-7; D perhaps matches TRBD2 (6 bases). V was cut by 4 bases and J by 3 bases, with 14 bases left in between. CDR3 length equals 14 residues. Germline V lookup: CDR1 SGHRS, CDR2 YFSETQ. CDR3 DNA sequence: TGCGCCAGCAGCCTCCTAGCGAGTGACTACGAGCAGTACTTC. As protein: CASSLLASDYEQYF.

This chain links TRBV19 with TRBJ1-5; D uncertain. Germline V gene sequence: CDR1 LNHDA, CDR2 SQIVND (reference sequence). Trimming took 10 bases from V and 3 from J, leaving 7 bases between them. The CDR3 runs 11 residues. In DNA form, the CDR3 reads TGTGCCACCTCTAACAATCAGCCCCAGCATTTT. Translating gives CATSNNQPQHF.

V is TRBV28 and J is TRBJ1-2, with 11 positions matching TRBD1. The CDR3 is made up of 13 amino acids. Germline values: CDR1 MDHEN, CDR2 SYDVKM. V lost 6 bases and J lost 9; bases outside the gene matches: 6. This CDR3 is CASRPGTGGSYTF. Here the CDR3 DNA reads TGTGCCAGCAGACCCGGGACAGGGGGGAGCTACACCTTC.

The chain links TRBV6-1 to TRBJ1-1; 7 bases agree with TRBD1. The CDR3 has 13 residues. Germline V gene lookup returns CDR1 MNHNS and CDR2 SASEGT. The trim removed 7 bases at V and 3 bases at J, leaving 5 bases unmatched. The CDR3 bases are TGTGCCAGCACAAAGGGGGCGGACACTGAAGCTTTCTTT. Its protein is CASTKGADTEAFF.

There are a few counts of this clone. The chain combines TRBV29-1 with TRBJ2-5, with a weak D call TRBD2 (6 bases). In germline, CDR1 is SQVTM, CDR2 ANQGSEA. The CDR3 length is 17 residues. Trimming pared 3 bases from V and 6 bases from J, leaving 26 bases between. This CDR3 reads CSVDDPWVREDDKTQYF. The DNA for the CDR3 is TGCAGCGTTGACGACCCCTGGGTCAGGGAGGACGATAAGACCCAGTACTTC.

The rearrangement links TRBV4-2 to TRBJ1-4, with D uncertain. The CDR3 is made up of 16 amino acids. Trimming left V 0 bases short and J 5 bases short, with 13 bases between. The germline gives CDR1 LGHNA, CDR2 YNFKEQ. In DNA, the CDR3 is TGTGCCAGCAGCCAAGAATGGGGAGGGATGAATGAAAAACTGTTTTTT. This sequence encodes CASSQEWGGMNEKLFF.

The chain has TRBV7-9 and TRBJ2-7; possibly TRBD1 for D (5 bases). This CDR3 comprises 15 residues. Trimming pared 3 bases from V and 0 bases from J, leaving 12 bases between. Germline-derived CDR1 and CDR2 are SEHNR and FQNEAQ (reference sequence). The CDR3 sequence: CASSLADMLSYEQYF. DNA of the CDR3: TGTGCCAGCAGCTTGGCGGACATGCTCTCCTACGAGCAGTACTTC.